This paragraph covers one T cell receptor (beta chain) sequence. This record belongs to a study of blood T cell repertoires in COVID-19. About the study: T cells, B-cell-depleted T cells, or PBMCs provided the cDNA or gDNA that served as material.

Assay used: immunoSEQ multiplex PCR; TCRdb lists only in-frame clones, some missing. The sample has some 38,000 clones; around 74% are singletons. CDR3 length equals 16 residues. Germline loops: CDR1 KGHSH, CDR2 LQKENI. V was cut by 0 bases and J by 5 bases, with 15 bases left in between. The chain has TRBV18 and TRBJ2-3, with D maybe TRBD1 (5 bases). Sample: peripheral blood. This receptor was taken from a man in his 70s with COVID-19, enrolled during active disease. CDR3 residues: CASSPPDKGFGDTQYF. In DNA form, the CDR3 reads TGTGCCAGCTCACCACCGGATAAGGGGTTTGGAGATACGCAGTATTTT.